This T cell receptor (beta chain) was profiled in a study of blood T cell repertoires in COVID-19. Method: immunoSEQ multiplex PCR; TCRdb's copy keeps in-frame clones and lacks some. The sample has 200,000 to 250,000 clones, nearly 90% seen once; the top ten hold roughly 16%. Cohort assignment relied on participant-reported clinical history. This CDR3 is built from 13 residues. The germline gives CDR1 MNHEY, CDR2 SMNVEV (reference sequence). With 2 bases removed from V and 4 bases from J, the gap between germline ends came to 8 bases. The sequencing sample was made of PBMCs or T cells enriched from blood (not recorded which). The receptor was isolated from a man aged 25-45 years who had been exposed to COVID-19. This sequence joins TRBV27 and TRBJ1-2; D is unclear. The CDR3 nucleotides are TGTGCCAGCAGTTTAGGGCAGATCTATGGCTACACCTTC. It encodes CASSLGQIYGYTF.